This TCR beta chain was obtained from a study of T-cell memory formation after mild COVID-19. Study-wide results and limits: The pre-infection memory compartment contained some responding clones, suggesting cross-reactive memory joined. Shrinking CD4+ clones were chiefly CM and EM; CD8+ ones were chiefly EMRA. Balance between CD4 and CD8 was seen in clones contracting day 15 to 85, and a CD4+ lean was seen in later expanders.

TCRalpha and TCRbeta libraries used 5'RACE with constant-segment primers and UMIs. TCRdb fed the 5' RACE reads into MiXCR, producing one record per CDR3 protein. The sample has 200,000 to 250,000 distinct CDR3 sequences, 10% to 13% seen once. The CDR3 is 13 amino acids. V shed 6 bases, J shed 6 bases, and the junction held 5 bases outside the gene matches. Germline CDR1 and CDR2: SNHLY and FYNNEI. This clonotype was picked up a small number of times. What it binds is not known. The source is a man aged 18-30 years who had mild COVID-19 (a few samples of this study predate the infection). Cell type and time point are not known. The V and J genes are TRBV2 and TRBJ1-1, with 9 positions matching TRBD1. The sample was PBMCs or a T cell subset sorted from them (not recorded which). The DNA of the CDR3 is TGTGCCAGCAGAGGACAGGGGATTGCTGAAGCTTTCTTT. Its protein is CASRGQGIAEAFF.